The present T cell receptor (beta chain) was sequenced within a study of HIV-infected patients and healthy controls. The repertoire came from unfractionated whole blood and reflected all unsorted peripheral T cells. This clonotype was counted many times. The CDR3 is made up of 15 amino acids. The J segment lost 3 bases and the V segment lost 5 bases, leaving 7 bases of the junction unmatched. Germline CDR1 and CDR2: SEHNR and FQNEAQ (reference sequence). About 480 ng RNA was reverse transcribed with alpha and beta constant-region primers. Alpha and beta chain libraries were made separately by chain-specific third strand synthesis with multiplexing indices. A single record per CDR3 protein comes from TCRdb applying MiXCR to the 5' RACE reads. This sample has 17,000 or so distinct CDR3 sequences, with around 5.5% found just once.

The chain uses TRBV7-9 and TRBJ2-5; 9 nucleotides match TRBD2. The sample comprised blood. The clonotype comes from an adult in good health. DNA for the CDR3: TGTGCCAGCAGCCCGTACCGGACTAGCGAAGAGACCCAGTACTTC. It codes for CASSPYRTSEETQYF. Combining the CDR3 with reference TRBV7-9 and TRBJ2-5 gives the whole variable domain DTGVSQNPRHKITKRGQNVTFRCDPISEHNRLYWYRQTLGQGPEFLTYFQNEAQLEKSRLLSDRFSAERPKGSFSTLEIQRTEQGDSAMYLCASSPYRTSEETQYFGPGTRLLVL.